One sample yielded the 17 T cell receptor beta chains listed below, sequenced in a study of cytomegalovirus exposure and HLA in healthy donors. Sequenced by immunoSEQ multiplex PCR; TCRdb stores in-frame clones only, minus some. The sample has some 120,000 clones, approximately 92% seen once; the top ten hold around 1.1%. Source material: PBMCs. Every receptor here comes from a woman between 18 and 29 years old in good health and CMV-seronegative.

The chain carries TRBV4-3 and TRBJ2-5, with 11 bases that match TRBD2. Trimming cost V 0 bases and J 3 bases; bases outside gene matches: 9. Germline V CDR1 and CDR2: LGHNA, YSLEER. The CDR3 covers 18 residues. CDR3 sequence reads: CASSQDHELAGVKETQYF. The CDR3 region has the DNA TGCGCCAGCAGCCAAGATCACGAACTAGCGGGAGTCAAAGAGACCCAGTACTTC.

CDR3: CASSEDTLLSTGWNEKLFF. CDR3 nucleotides: TGTGCCAGCAGTGAAGACACTCTTCTATCGACAGGATGGAATGAAAAACTGTTTTTT. The rearrangement uses TRBV6-1 and TRBJ1-4, with D perhaps TRBD1 (6 bases). The CDR3 extends over 19 amino acids. CDR1 is MNHNS, CDR2 SASEGT, per germline. Trimming pared 1 base from V and 5 bases from J, leaving 23 bases between.

The chain's CDR3 is CASSMIQGSHGELFF. CDR3 DNA sequence: TGCGCCAGCAGCATGATACAGGGTTCCCACGGGGAGCTGTTTTTT. The chain links TRBV5-1 to TRBJ2-2; possibly TRBD1 for D (6 bases). This CDR3 spans 15 amino acids. The germline V and J ends were trimmed by 4 bases and 7 bases, with 17 bases remaining between them. Germline lookup yields CDR1 SGHRS and CDR2 YFSETQ.

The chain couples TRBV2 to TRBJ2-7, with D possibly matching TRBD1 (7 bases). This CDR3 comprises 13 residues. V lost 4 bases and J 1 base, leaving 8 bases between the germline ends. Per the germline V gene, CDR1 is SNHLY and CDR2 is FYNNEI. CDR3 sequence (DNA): TGTGCCAGCAGTGCAGGGGGGTCCTACGAGCAGTACGTC. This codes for CASSAGGSYEQYV.

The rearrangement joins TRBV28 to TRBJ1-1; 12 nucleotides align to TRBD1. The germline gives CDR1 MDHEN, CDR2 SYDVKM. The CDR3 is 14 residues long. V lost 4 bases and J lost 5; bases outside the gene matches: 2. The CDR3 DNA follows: TGTGCCAGCAGTTGGGACAGGGGGCTTACTGAAGCTTTCTTT. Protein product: CASSWDRGLTEAFF. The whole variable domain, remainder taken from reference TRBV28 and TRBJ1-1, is DVKVTQSSRYLVKRTGEKVFLECVQDMDHENMFWYRQDPGLGLRLIYFSYDVKMKEKGDIPEGYSVSREKKERFSLILESASTNQTSMYLCASSWDRGLTEAFFGQGTRLTVV.

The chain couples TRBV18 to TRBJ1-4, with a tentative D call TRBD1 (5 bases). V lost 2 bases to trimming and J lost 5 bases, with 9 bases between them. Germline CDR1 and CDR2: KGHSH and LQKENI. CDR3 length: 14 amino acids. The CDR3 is CASSPGPGNEKLFF. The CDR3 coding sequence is TGTGCCAGCTCACCAGGGCCAGGGAATGAAAAACTGTTTTTT.

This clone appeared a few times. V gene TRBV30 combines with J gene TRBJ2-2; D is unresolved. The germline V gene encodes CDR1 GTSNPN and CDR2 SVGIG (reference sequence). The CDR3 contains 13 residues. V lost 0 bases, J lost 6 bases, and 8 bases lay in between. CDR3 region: CAWSVRSPGELFF. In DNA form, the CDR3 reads TGTGCCTGGAGTGTCAGGTCCCCCGGGGAGCTGTTTTTT.

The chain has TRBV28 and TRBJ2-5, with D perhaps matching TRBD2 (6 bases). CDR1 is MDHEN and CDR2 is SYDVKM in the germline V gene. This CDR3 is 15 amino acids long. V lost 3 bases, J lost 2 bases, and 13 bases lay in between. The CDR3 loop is CASSFGTGTQETQYF. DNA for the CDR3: TGTGCCAGCAGTTTTGGTACGGGGACTCAAGAGACCCAGTACTTC. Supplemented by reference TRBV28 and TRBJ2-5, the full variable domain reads DVKVTQSSRYLVKRTGEKVFLECVQDMDHENMFWYRQDPGLGLRLIYFSYDVKMKEKGDIPEGYSVSREKKERFSLILESASTNQTSMYLCASSFGTGTQETQYFGPGTRLLVL.

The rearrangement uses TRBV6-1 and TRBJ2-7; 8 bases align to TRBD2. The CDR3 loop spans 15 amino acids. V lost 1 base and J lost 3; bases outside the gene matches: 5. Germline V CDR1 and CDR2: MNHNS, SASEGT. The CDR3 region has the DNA TGTGCCAGCAGTGAAGGGTTGGCGGGGGGCTACGAGCAGTACGTC. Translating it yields CASSEGLAGGYEQYV.

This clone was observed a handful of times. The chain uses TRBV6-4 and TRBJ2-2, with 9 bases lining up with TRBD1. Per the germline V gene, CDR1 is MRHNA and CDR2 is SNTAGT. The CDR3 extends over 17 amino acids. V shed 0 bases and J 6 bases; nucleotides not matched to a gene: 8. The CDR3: CASSDSAGTGLPGELFF. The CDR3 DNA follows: TGTGCCAGCAGTGACTCGGCCGGGACAGGGCTTCCCGGGGAGCTGTTTTTT.

CDR3 in amino acids: CASSLGRSGELFF. Written as DNA, the CDR3 is TGTGCCAGCAGCTTAGGGAGGTCCGGGGAGCTGTTTTTT. The chain employs TRBV11-3 and TRBJ2-2, with D maybe TRBD2 (5 bases). The CDR3 loop spans 13 amino acids. Germline CDR1 is SGHNT and CDR2 is YENEEA. V shed 1 base and J shed 6 bases, with 6 bases lying between them.

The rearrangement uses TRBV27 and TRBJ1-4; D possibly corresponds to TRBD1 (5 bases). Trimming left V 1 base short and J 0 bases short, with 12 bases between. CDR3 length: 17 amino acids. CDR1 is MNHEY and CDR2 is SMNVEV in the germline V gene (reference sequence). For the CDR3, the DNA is TGTGCCAGCAGTTTATTTAGGGGCGCGGCAACTAATGAAAAACTGTTTTTT. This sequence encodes CASSLFRGAATNEKLFF.

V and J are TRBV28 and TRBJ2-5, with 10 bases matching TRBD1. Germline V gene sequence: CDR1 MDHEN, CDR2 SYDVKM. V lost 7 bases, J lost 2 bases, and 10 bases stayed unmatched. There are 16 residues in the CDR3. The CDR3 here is CASNPGTGVLQETQYF. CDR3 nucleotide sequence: TGTGCCAGCAACCCCGGGACAGGGGTCTTACAAGAGACCCAGTACTTC.

The CDR3 sequence: CAWSVLRTSGTYNEQFF. In DNA form, the CDR3 reads TGTGCCTGGAGTGTACTCCGGACTAGCGGGACCTACAATGAGCAGTTCTTC. This chain links TRBV30 with TRBJ2-1; 12 nucleotides match TRBD2. This CDR3 is built from 17 residues. The V gene end was trimmed by 0 bases and the J gene end by 2 bases; junction bases not matched to a gene: 5. CDR1 is GTSNPN and CDR2 is SVGIG in the germline V gene (reference sequence).

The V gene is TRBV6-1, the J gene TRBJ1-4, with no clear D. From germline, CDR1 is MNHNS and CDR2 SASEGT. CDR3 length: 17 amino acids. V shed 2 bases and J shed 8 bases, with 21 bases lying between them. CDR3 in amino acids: CASSERFFTPGGEKLFF. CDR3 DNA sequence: TGTGCCAGCAGTGAAAGATTCTTCACACCGGGAGGCGAAAAACTGTTTTTT.

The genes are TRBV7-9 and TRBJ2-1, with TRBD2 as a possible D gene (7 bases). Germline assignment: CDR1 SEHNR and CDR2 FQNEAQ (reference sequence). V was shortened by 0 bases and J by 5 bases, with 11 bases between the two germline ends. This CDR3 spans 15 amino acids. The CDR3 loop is CASSLAGGGDNEQFF. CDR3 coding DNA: TGTGCCAGCAGCTTAGCGGGAGGGGGGGACAATGAGCAGTTCTTC.

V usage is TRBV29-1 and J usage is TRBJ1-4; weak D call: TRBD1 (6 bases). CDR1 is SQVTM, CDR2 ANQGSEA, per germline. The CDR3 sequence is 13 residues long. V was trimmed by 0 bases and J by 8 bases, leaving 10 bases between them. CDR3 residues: CSVEDRGREKLFF. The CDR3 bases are TGCAGCGTTGAAGACAGGGGAAGAGAAAAACTGTTTTTT.